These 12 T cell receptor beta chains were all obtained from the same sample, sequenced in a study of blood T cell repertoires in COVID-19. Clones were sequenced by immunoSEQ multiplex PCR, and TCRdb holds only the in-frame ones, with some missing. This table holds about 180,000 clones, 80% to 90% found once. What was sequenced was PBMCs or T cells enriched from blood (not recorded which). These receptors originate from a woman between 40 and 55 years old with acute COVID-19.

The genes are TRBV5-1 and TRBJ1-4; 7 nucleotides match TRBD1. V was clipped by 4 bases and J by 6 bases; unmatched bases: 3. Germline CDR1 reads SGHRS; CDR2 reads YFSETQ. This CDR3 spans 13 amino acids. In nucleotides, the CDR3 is TGCGCCAGCAGCCGGGGGACAGATGAAAAACTGTTTTTT. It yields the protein CASSRGTDEKLFF.

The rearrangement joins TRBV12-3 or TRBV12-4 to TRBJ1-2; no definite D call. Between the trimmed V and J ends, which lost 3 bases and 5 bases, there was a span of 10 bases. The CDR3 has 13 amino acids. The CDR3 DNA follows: TGTGCCAGCAGTTTGACCGGGATATATGGCTACACCTTC. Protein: CASSLTGIYGYTF.

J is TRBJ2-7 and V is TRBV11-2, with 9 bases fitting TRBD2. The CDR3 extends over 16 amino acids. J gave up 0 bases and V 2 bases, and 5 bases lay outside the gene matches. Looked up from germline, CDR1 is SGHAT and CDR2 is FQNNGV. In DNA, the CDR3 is TGTGCCAGCAGCTTACTGAGCGGGAGGAGCTCCTACGAGCAGTACTTC. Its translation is CASSLLSGRSSYEQYF.

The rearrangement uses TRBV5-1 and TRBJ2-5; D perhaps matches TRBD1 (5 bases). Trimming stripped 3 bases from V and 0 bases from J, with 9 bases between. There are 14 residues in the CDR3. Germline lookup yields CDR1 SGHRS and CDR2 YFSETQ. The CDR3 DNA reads TGCGCCAGCAGCTACTCAGGGTACCAAGAGACCCAGTACTTC. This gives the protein CASSYSGYQETQYF.

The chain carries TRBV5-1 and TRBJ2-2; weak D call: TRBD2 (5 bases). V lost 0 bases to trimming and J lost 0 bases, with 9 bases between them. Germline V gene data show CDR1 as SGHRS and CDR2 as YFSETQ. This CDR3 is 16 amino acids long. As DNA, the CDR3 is TGCGCCAGCAGCTTGGTGTGGGAGACGAACACCGGGGAGCTGTTTTTT. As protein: CASSLVWETNTGELFF.

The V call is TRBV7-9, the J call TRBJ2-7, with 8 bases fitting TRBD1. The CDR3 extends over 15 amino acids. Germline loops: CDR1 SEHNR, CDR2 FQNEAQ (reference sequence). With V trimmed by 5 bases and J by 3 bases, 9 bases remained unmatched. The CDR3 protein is CASSPGTGLLYEQYF. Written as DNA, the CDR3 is TGTGCCAGCAGCCCTGGGACAGGACTCCTCTACGAGCAGTACTTC. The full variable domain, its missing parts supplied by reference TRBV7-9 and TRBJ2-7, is DTGVSQNPRHKITKRGQNVTFRCDPISEHNRLYWYRQTLGQGPEFLTYFQNEAQLEKSRLLSDRFSAERPKGSFSTLEIQRTEQGDSAMYLCASSPGTGLLYEQYFGPGTRLTVT.

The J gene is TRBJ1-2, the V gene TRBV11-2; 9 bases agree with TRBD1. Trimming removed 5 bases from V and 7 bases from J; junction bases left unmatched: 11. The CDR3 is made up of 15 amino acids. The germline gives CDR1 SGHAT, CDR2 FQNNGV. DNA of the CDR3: TGTGCCAGCAGCCGCAAAGGACAGGGGATTGTTGGCTACACCTTC. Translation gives CASSRKGQGIVGYTF.

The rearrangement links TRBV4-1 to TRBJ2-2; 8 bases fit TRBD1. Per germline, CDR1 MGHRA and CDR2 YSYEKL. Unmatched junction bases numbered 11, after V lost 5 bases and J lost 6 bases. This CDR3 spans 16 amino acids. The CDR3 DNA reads TGCGCCAGCAGCATCGCAGGGGGCAGGATTTCCGGGGAGCTGTTTTTT. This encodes CASSIAGGRISGELFF.

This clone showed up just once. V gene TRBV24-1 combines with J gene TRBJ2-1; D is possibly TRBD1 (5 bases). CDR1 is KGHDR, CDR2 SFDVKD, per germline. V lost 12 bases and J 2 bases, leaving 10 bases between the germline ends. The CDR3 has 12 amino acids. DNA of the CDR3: TGTGCCGCCGGACATCCCTACAATGAGCAGTTCTTC. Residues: CAAGHPYNEQFF.

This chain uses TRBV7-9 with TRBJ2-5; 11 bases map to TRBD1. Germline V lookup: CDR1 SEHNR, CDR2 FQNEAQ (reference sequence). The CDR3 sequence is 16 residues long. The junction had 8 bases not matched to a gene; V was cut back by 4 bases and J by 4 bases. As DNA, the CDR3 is TGTGCCAGCAGCTCCGGACAGGGGGCGTATGTAGAGACCCAGTACTTC. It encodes CASSSGQGAYVETQYF.

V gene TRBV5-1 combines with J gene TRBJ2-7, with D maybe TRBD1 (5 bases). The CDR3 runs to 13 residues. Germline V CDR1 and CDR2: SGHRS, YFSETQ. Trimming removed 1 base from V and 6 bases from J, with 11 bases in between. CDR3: CASSLWEGVEQYF. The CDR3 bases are TGCGCCAGCAGCTTGTGGGAAGGGGTCGAGCAGTACTTC.

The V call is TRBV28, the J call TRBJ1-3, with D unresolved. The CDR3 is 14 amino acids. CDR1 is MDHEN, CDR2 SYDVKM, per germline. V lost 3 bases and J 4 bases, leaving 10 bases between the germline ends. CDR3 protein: CASSFPGSGNTIYF. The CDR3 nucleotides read TGTGCCAGCAGTTTTCCGGGGTCCGGAAACACCATATATTTT.